The 13 T cell receptor beta chains listed next were all sequenced from one sample in a study of Tregs in tolerant kidney transplant recipients. Sequenced by immunoSEQ multiplex PCR; TCRdb stores in-frame clones only, minus some. This table holds some 50,000 clones, around 90% found once. Related graft donors supplied nonmyeloablative bone marrow transplants, and mixed chimerism was transient. The sequences come from CD8+ T cells from blood (PBMCs), collected 12 months after the transplant. The source is a human patient who received a combined kidney and bone marrow transplant. Some T cells may be graft donor cells.

The chain employs TRBV5-1 and TRBJ1-1; D gene ambiguous. Germline V CDR1 and CDR2: SGHRS, YFSETQ. Deletions cut 2 bases from V and 1 base from J, with 12 bases between. The CDR3 totals 15 residues. The CDR3 reads CASSFGIGENTEAFF. As DNA, the CDR3 is TGCGCCAGCAGCTTTGGGATCGGGGAGAACACTGAAGCTTTCTTT. The full variable domain, rest sourced from reference TRBV5-1 and TRBJ1-1, is KAGVTQTPRYLIKTRGQQVTLSCSPISGHRSVSWYQQTPGQGLQFLFEYFSETQRNKGNFPGRFSGRQFSNSRSEMNVSTLELGDSALYLCASSFGIGENTEAFFGQGTRLTVV.

This chain uses TRBV4-3 with TRBJ2-3; possibly TRBD2 for D (5 bases). CDR3 length equals 15 residues. V lost 1 base, J lost 0 bases, and 8 bases lay in between. Germline loops: CDR1 LGHNA, CDR2 YSLEER. The CDR3 DNA reads as TGCGCCAGCAGCCAAGGGGAGCCTAGCACAGATACGCAGTATTTT. As protein: CASSQGEPSTDTQYF.

The chain carries TRBV7-6 and TRBJ1-3; no firm D call. The CDR3 has 13 amino acids. CDR1 is SGHVS and CDR2 is FNYEAQ in the germline V gene. V was pared by 11 bases and J by 1 base, with 12 bases between. CDR3 bases: TGTGCCTGCACCGGGTTTTCTGGAAACACCATATATTTT. It encodes CACTGFSGNTIYF.

This clone showed up just a few times. Here the CDR3 DNA reads TGTGCCAGCAGCTTGGGGGCGAACACTGAAGCTTTCTTT. Encoded protein: CASSLGANTEAFF. The chain uses TRBV5-5 and TRBJ1-1, with no clear D. CDR1 and CDR2 from the germline V gene are SGHKS and YYEKEE (reference sequence). V was shortened by 0 bases and J by 1 base, with 4 bases between the two germline ends. The CDR3 totals 13 residues.

The V gene is TRBV27, the J gene TRBJ2-1, with 7 nucleotides matching TRBD2. CDR3 length: 15 amino acids. Per the germline V gene, CDR1 is MNHEY and CDR2 is SMNVEV (reference sequence). V trimming: 5 bases; J trimming: 8 bases; junction bases outside the gene matches: 12. DNA of the CDR3: TGTGCCAGCAGTCCTGGGGCACGGGGGGACGATGAGCAGTTCTTC. Translation: CASSPGARGDDEQFF.

The chain combines TRBV4-3 with TRBJ2-7; 9 bases are a match to TRBD2. The germline gives CDR1 LGHNA, CDR2 YSLEER. Losses at the gene ends were 2 bases for V and 3 bases for J; bases not matched to a gene: 11. The CDR3 sequence is 17 residues long. CDR3: CASSQHSGGRGNYEQYF. The CDR3 DNA reads as TGCGCCAGCAGCCAACATAGTGGCGGGAGGGGCAACTACGAGCAGTACTTC.

V is TRBV4-1 and J is TRBJ2-1; the match to TRBD2 covers 8 bases. Germline V gene data show CDR1 as MGHRA and CDR2 as YSYEKL. This CDR3 contains 15 residues. The V segment lost 4 bases and the J segment 3 bases; nucleotides outside the gene matches: 5. In DNA, the CDR3 is TGCGCCAGCAGCCCCCCGGCGGGGGGCTACAATGAGCAGTTCTTC. Protein product: CASSPPAGGYNEQFF.

Points on this clone: Other nucleotide sequences in the sample specify the same CDR3. The CDR3 DNA follows: TGTGCCAGCAGCCCCGGGGGGGGGTCCTACGAGCAGTACTTC. Residues: CASSPGGGSYEQYF. This chain connects TRBV9 to TRBJ2-7; 8 bases align to TRBD2. The germline V gene encodes CDR1 SGDLS and CDR2 YYNGEE. This CDR3 comprises 14 residues. V was clipped by 4 bases and J by 1 base; unmatched bases: 4. The whole variable domain, filled in from reference TRBV9 and TRBJ2-7, reads DSGVTQTPKHLITATGQRVTLRCSPRSGDLSVYWYQQSLDQGLQFLIQYYNGEERAKGNILERFSAQQFPDLHSELNLSSLELGDSALYFCASSPGGGSYEQYFGPGTRLTVT.

This clone was counted between two and nine times. The rearrangement links TRBV7-9 to TRBJ2-1; D uncertain. Germline V gene data show CDR1 as SEHNR and CDR2 as FQNEAQ (reference sequence). V was pared by 7 bases and J by 1 base, with 11 bases between. This CDR3 is 14 amino acids long. The CDR3 region has the DNA TGTGCCAGCAAGACGACGCGGTCCTACAATGAGCAGTTCTTC. As protein: CASKTTRSYNEQFF.

V usage is TRBV5-6 and J usage is TRBJ2-2; a possible D gene is TRBD1 (6 bases). Germline CDR1 and CDR2: SGHDT and YYEEEE. The CDR3 spans 18 residues. Trimming shortened V by 6 bases and J by 1 base, and 22 bases separated the two germline ends. The CDR3 coding sequence is TGTGCCAGCACCCATTGGATCGGGGACACTCGGAACACCGGGGAGCTGTTTTTT. Encoded protein: CASTHWIGDTRNTGELFF. Filled out from reference TRBV5-6 and TRBJ2-2, the complete variable domain reads DAGVTQSPTHLIKTRGQQVTLRCSPKSGHDTVSWYQQALGQGPQFIFQYYEEEERQRGNFPDRFSGHQFPNYSSELNVNALLLGDSALYLCASTHWIGDTRNTGELFFGEGSRLTVL.

This clone was seen a handful of times. J is TRBJ1-3 and V is TRBV7-9; TRBD1 might be the D (6 bases). V was clipped by 8 bases and J by 3 bases, with 14 bases between them. The CDR3 has 14 amino acids. In germline, CDR1 is SEHNR, CDR2 FQNEAQ (reference sequence). The CDR3 sequence: CASRRGVDGNTIYF. CDR3 bases: TGTGCCAGCCGCAGGGGCGTCGATGGAAACACCATATATTTT.

The chain carries TRBV7-6 and TRBJ1-1, with unresolved D. Trimming removed 1 base from V and 5 bases from J, with 17 bases in between. Germline V gene data show CDR1 as SGHVS and CDR2 as FNYEAQ. The CDR3 sequence is 16 residues long. The CDR3 here is CASSLGQLGGKTEAFF. In nucleotides, the CDR3 is TGTGCCAGCAGCTTAGGGCAGTTGGGCGGGAAGACTGAAGCTTTCTTT.

The genes are TRBV19 and TRBJ2-5, with D possibly matching TRBD1 (5 bases). Germline assignment: CDR1 LNHDA and CDR2 SQIVND (reference sequence). The V end was cut by 4 bases, the J end by 1 base, with 13 bases between. The CDR3 spans 15 residues. CDR3 amino acids: CASSRLRQSQETQYF. CDR3 bases: TGTGCCAGTAGTAGACTTCGACAGAGCCAAGAGACCCAGTACTTC.